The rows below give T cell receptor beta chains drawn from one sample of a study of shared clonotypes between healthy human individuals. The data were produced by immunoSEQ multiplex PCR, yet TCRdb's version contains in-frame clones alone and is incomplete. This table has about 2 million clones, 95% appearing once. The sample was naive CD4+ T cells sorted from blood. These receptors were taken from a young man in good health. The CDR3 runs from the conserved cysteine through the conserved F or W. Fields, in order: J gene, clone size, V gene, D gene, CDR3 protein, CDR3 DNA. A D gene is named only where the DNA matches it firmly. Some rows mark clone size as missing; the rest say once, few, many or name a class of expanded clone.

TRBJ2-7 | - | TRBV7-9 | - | CASSLGQPPYEQYF | TGTGCCAGCAGCTTAGGACAGCCGCCCTACGAGCAGTACTTC
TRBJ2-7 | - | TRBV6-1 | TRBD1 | CASSERRDRAYEQYF | TGTGCCAGCAGTGAACGGCGGGACAGGGCATACGAGCAGTACTTC
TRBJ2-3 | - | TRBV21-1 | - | CASSKQSPCRGRGTDTQYF | TGTGCCAGCAGCAAACAATCCCCTTGCAGGGGCCGGGGCACAGATACGCAGTATTTT
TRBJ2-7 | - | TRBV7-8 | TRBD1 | CASSHRGQYEQYF | TGTGCCAGCAGCCATCGGGGACAGTACGAGCAGTACTTC
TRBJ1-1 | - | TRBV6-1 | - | CASMRFNTEAFF | TGTGCCAGCATGCGTTTTAACACTGAAGCTTTCTTT
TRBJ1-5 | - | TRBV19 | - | CASSRDTKGVPQHF | TGTGCCAGTAGTAGGGACACCAAGGGTGTCCCCCAGCATTTT
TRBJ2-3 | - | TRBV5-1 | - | CASSLAVGAGFTDTQYF | TGCGCCAGCAGCTTGGCCGTGGGGGCGGGTTTTACAGATACGCAGTATTTT
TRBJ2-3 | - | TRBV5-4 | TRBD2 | CASSLTSGMADTQYF | TGTGCCAGCAGCTTGACTAGCGGGATGGCAGATACGCAGTATTTT
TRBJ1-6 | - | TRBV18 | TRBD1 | CASSTGGPINSPLHF | TGTGCCAGCTCGACAGGGGGACCCATCAATTCACCCCTCCACTTT
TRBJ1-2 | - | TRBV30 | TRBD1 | CAWSVGTDIYGYTF | TGTGCCTGGAGTGTGGGGACAGACATCTATGGCTACACCTTC
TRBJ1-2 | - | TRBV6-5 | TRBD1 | CASSGYRGNYGYTF | TGTGCCAGCAGTGGCTACAGGGGTAACTATGGCTACACCTTC
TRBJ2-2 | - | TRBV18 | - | CASARTANTGELFF | TGTGCCAGCGCCCGGACCGCGAACACCGGGGAGCTGTTTTTT
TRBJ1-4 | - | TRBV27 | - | CASSLDGAWEKLFF | TGTGCCAGCAGTTTAGACGGCGCTTGGGAAAAACTGTTTTTT
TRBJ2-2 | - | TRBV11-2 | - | CASSLISGELFF | TGTGCCAGCAGCTTAATATCCGGGGAGCTGTTTTTT
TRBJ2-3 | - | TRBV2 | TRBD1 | CASSSDRFTDTQYF | TGTGCCAGCAGTTCGGACAGGTTCACAGATACGCAGTATTTT
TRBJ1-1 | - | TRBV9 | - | CASSPPGTNTEAFF | TGTGCCAGCAGCCCCCCTGGAACGAACACTGAAGCTTTCTTT
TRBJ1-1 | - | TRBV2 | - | CASSEPFGTEAFF | TGTGCCAGCAGTGAACCTTTCGGCACTGAAGCTTTCTTT
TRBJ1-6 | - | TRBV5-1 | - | CASSAFGTPNSPLHF | TGCGCCAGCAGCGCCTTCGGGACACCCAATTCACCCCTCCACTTT
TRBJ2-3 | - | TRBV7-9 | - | CASSLESTDTQYF | TGTGCCAGCAGCTTGGAGAGCACAGATACGCAGTATTTT
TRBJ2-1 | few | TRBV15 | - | CATSRVDYNEQFF | TGTGCCACCAGCAGAGTTGACTACAATGAGCAGTTCTTC
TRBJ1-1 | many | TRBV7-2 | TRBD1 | CASSPRGQGNTEAFF | TGTGCCAGCAGCCCCCGCGGACAGGGTAACACTGAAGCTTTCTTT
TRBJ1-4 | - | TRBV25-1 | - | CASSDRATNEKLFF | TGTGCCAGCAGTGACAGGGCAACTAATGAAAAACTGTTTTTT
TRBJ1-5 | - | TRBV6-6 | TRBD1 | CASRKTGDNQPQHF | TGTGCCAGCAGAAAGACAGGGGACAATCAGCCCCAGCATTTT